The table lists the clone carrying this T cell receptor beta chain with many counts. Its antigen is undetermined. This sample is drawn from a study of CD8 T cells in ankylosing spondylitis. The TCR beta libraries were generated through quantitative 5'-RACE incorporating molecular barcodes. Each CDR3 protein is one row after TCRdb ran MiXCR on the 5' RACE reads. This table holds around 490,000 distinct CDR3 sequences, approximately 5.3% found once. Study findings and constraints: According to the report, clones linked to the disease were significantly enriched in matched synovial fluid samples taken from ankylosing spondylitis patients. In the blood and synovial fluid of reactive arthritis, some motif variants had been previously reported. About 8 highly homologous variants made up a TCR beta motif, and this motif appeared characteristic of ankylosing spondylitis blood.

The receptor comes from a male donor with ankylosing spondylitis. The sequencing input was blood, either unsorted or a sorted T cell fraction (not recorded which).

The CDR3: CSAVTSQSSYEQYF. For the CDR3, the DNA is TGCAGTGCTGTGACTAGCCAGAGCTCCTACGAGCAGTACTTC. The chain has TRBV20-1 and TRBJ2-7; 7 nucleotides match TRBD2. The germline V gene encodes CDR1 DFQATT and CDR2 SNEGSKA (reference sequence). The CDR3 is made up of 14 amino acids. The V gene end was trimmed by 5 bases and the J gene end by 0 bases; junction bases not matched to a gene: 7.